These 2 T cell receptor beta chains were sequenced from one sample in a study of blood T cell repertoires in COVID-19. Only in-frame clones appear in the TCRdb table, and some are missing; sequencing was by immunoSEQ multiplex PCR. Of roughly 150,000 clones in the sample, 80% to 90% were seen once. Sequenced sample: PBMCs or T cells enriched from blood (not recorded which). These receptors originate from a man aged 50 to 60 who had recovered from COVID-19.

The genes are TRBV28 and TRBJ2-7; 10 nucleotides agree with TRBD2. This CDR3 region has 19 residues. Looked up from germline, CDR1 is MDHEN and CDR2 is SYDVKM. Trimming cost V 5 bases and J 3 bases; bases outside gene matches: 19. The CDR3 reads CASSKGTGTWASGSYEQYF. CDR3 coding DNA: TGTGCCAGCAGTAAAGGGACAGGCACATGGGCTAGCGGGAGCTACGAGCAGTACTTC.

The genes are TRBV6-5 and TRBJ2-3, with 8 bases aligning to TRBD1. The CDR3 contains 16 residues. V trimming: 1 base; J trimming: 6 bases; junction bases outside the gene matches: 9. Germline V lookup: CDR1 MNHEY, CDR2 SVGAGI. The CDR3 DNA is TGTGCCAGCAGTTACTTCCCAGGGGGCGAGGGGGATACGCAGTATTTT. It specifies CASSYFPGGEGDTQYF.